The present T cell receptor (beta chain) was sequenced within a study of T cell repertoires in cytomegalovirus infection. Study background: Public TCR beta signatures indicated both CMV infection and matching HLA type.

TCRdb processed the reads anew with MiXCR; each CDR3 protein has one entry. The sample has around 900,000 distinct CDR3 sequences, around 30% seen once. Trimming at V came to 1 base and at J to 5 bases, leaving 11 bases not matched to a gene. Germline V gives CDR1 SGHTA, CDR2 FQGNSA. This CDR3 comprises 17 residues. In this sample, this clonotype turned up many times. Its target is not known. The chain links TRBV7-2 to TRBJ2-3; TRBD2 matches 8 bases. This specimen was cultured CD8+ T cells from PBMCs, taken from culture after CMV antigen stimulation. This TCR was recovered from a human donor in good health (CMV status not recorded). Some clones in this sample may be carry-over from other donors' samples. Here the CDR3 reads CASSLDGGAGLGDTQYF. The DNA for the CDR3 is TGTGCCAGCAGCTTAGACGGGGGGGCTGGGTTGGGAGATACGCAGTATTTT.